The 10 T cell receptor beta chains presented below share a single source sample, sequenced in a study of blood T cell repertoires in COVID-19. Profiling relied on immunoSEQ multiplex PCR, and the TCRdb table lists in-frame clones only, not all of them. The table shows 180,000 or so clones, with around four fifths occurring only once. The sequencing sample was made of PBMCs or T cells enriched from blood (not recorded which). Source of these receptors: a woman aged 55-70 years who had recovered from COVID-19.

The chain links TRBV5-1 to TRBJ2-5; TRBD2 matches 10 bases. Germline lookup yields CDR1 SGHRS and CDR2 YFSETQ. The V gene end was trimmed by 4 bases and the J gene end by 5 bases; junction bases not matched to a gene: 11. The CDR3 sequence is 16 residues long. CDR3 sequence: CASSPWSGGAGETQYF. CDR3 bases: TGCGCCAGCAGCCCCTGGAGCGGGGGGGCCGGTGAGACCCAGTACTTC. Looking up the rest from reference TRBV5-1 and TRBJ2-5 gives the full variable domain: KAGVTQTPRYLIKTRGQQVTLSCSPISGHRSVSWYQQTPGQGLQFLFEYFSETQRNKGNFPGRFSGRQFSNSRSEMNVSTLELGDSALYLCASSPWSGGAGETQYFGPGTRLLVL.

The rearrangement uses TRBV16 and TRBJ1-2, with 7 positions matching TRBD1. CDR3 length equals 15 residues. CDR1 is KGHSY, CDR2 FQNENV, per germline. After removal of 3 bases from V and 4 bases from J, the junction contained 8 bases not matched to a gene. CDR3 residues: CASSHWQRDSYGYTF. The CDR3 DNA sequence: TGTGCCAGCAGCCATTGGCAAAGGGACAGCTATGGCTACACCTTC.

In DNA form, the CDR3 reads TGTGCCAGCAGCCTATCTCAGGGGGGTGAAAAACTGTTTTTT. This codes for CASSLSQGGEKLFF. The gene calls are TRBV3-1 (or the pseudogene TRBV3-2) and TRBJ1-4; 7 positions agree with TRBD1. V shed 4 bases, J shed 7 bases, and the junction held 6 bases outside the gene matches. The CDR3 totals 14 residues. Looked up from germline, CDR1 is LGHDT and CDR2 is YNNKEL (reference sequence).

V usage is TRBV18 and J usage is TRBJ2-3; 7 bases fit TRBD1. Germline loops: CDR1 KGHSH, CDR2 LQKENI. This CDR3 is built from 16 residues. J gave up 2 bases and V 3 bases, and 8 bases lay outside the gene matches. CDR3 DNA sequence: TGTGCCAGCTCACCTCAGGGACAGAGTTTCACAGATACGCAGTATTTT. Its protein product is CASSPQGQSFTDTQYF.

This chain links TRBV4-1 with TRBJ2-7, with D possibly TRBD1 on 6 matching bases. This CDR3 contains 17 residues. Trimming took 3 bases from V and 0 from J, leaving 18 bases between them. Germline V lookup: CDR1 MGHRA, CDR2 YSYEKL. CDR3 region: CASSHRGGWRDSYEQYF. CDR3 nucleotides: TGCGCCAGCAGCCACAGAGGGGGTTGGCGCGACTCCTACGAGCAGTACTTC.

This clone was counted only a few times. Distinct nucleotide sequences in the sample also encode this CDR3. The V and J genes are TRBV2 and TRBJ2-2; 11 bases match TRBD2. This CDR3 has 15 amino acids. Germline V gives CDR1 SNHLY, CDR2 FYNNEI. Trimming removed 8 bases from V and 2 bases from J; junction bases left unmatched: 4. The CDR3 region is CASRRLAGNTGELFF. CDR3 nucleotides: TGTGCCAGCCGCAGACTAGCGGGAAACACCGGGGAGCTGTTTTTT.

The rearrangement joins TRBV9 to TRBJ2-3; the D gene is possibly TRBD1 (6 bases). Per the germline V gene, CDR1 is SGDLS and CDR2 is YYNGEE. The V and J ends lost 3 bases and 1 base respectively, with 12 bases between them. The CDR3 loop spans 15 amino acids. The CDR3 DNA follows: TGTGCCAGCAGCGCGCTAGGGGGTCGCACAGATACGCAGTATTTT. Translating gives CASSALGGRTDTQYF.

CDR3 sequence: CASSLGQGGRSTEAFF. The CDR3 nucleotides are TGTGCCAGCAGCTTGGGACAGGGAGGCCGGAGCACTGAAGCTTTCTTT. This chain connects TRBV5-8 to TRBJ1-1; 7 bases align to TRBD1. CDR3 length: 16 amino acids. V was clipped by 0 bases and J by 4 bases; unmatched bases: 9. In germline, CDR1 is SGHTS, CDR2 YDEGEE.

The CDR3 region is CSVTRGGTGELFF. The CDR3 coding sequence is TGCAGCGTTACTCGGGGTGGTACCGGGGAGCTGTTTTTT. The V gene is TRBV29-1, the J gene TRBJ2-2, with a tentative D call TRBD2 (5 bases). V lost 5 bases to trimming and J lost 5 bases, with 12 bases between them. Germline V CDR1 and CDR2: SQVTM, ANQGSEA. This CDR3 is 13 amino acids long.

The chain uses TRBV20-1 and TRBJ2-7; D unclear. The CDR3 contains 11 residues. Germline V gene data show CDR1 as DFQATT and CDR2 as SNEGSKA (reference sequence). V was clipped by 6 bases and J by 6 bases, with 12 bases between them. CDR3: CSAPIVSEQYF. The CDR3 nucleotides are TGCAGTGCCCCTATAGTATCCGAGCAGTACTTC.